Only one count was recorded for the clone carrying this T cell receptor beta chain. The data derive from a study of cytomegalovirus exposure and HLA in healthy donors. Looking at the study overall: An early release of data contained about 85 million unique TCRs, which came from HLA-typed donors.

The CDR3 is 12 residues long. The germline gives CDR1 SGHAT, CDR2 FQNNGV. V lost 4 bases and J lost 2, with 6 bases in between. The primer mix had 60 Vbeta and 13 Jbeta primers. Produced via immunoSEQ multiplex PCR; TCRdb's table is partial and in-frame only. This sample has approximately 77,000 clones, with over 60% found just once. The receptor was isolated from a man between 40 and 49 years old in good health and CMV-seronegative. The V and J genes are TRBV11-2 and TRBJ2-7, with a possible D match to TRBD1 (6 bases). The sample consisted of PBMCs. CDR3 nucleotides: TGTGCCAGCAGCTACAGGGCCTACGAGCAGTACTTC. Protein: CASSYRAYEQYF.